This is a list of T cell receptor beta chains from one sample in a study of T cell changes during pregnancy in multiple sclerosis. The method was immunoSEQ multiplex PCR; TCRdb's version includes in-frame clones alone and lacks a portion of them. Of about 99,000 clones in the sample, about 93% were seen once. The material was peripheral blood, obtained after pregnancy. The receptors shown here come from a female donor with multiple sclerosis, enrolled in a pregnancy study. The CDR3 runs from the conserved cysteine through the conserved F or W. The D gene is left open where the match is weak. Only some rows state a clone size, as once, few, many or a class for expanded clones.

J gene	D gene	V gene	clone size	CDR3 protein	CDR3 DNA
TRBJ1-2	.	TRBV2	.	CASTRSGGYTF	TGTGCCAGCACCAGATCGGGTGGCTACACCTTC
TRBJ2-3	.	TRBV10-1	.	CASSETTDTQYF	TGCGCCAGCAGTGAAACTACAGATACGCAGTATTTT
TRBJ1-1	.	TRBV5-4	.	CASSLQGSEAFF	TGTGCCAGCAGCTTGCAGGGATCTGAAGCTTTCTTT
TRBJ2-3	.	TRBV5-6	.	CASSRGQPTDTQYF	TGTGCCAGCAGCCGAGGACAGCCCACAGATACGCAGTATTTT
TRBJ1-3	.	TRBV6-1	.	CASSEARLHTIYF	TGTGCCAGCAGTGAAGCCAGGCTTCACACCATATATTTT
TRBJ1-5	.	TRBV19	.	CASSMGSGQPQHF	TGTGCCAGTAGTATGGGCAGCGGTCAGCCCCAGCATTTT
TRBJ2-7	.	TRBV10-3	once	CAISENRVPYEQYF	TGTGCCATCAGCGAAAACAGGGTTCCCTACGAGCAGTACTTC
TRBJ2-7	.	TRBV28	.	CASGNGGTYEQYF	TGTGCCAGCGGTAACGGAGGGACCTACGAGCAGTACTTC
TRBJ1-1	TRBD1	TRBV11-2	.	CASSLVAAGGRDTEAFF	TGTGCCAGCAGCTTAGTGGCCGCAGGGGGAAGGGACACTGAAGCTTTCTTT
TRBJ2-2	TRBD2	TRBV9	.	CASSNTGLAGATNTGELFF	TGTGCCAGCAGCAATACGGGACTAGCGGGAGCCACGAACACCGGGGAGCTGTTTTTT
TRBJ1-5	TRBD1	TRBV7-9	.	CASSPGGLGNQPQHF	TGTGCCAGCAGCCCAGGGGGTTTGGGCAATCAGCCCCAGCATTTT
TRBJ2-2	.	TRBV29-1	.	CSVSKGPGNTGELFF	TGCAGCGTGTCGAAGGGGCCGGGGAACACCGGGGAGCTGTTTTTT
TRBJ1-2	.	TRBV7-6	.	CASTRLNYGYTF	TGTGCCAGCACCCGGTTAAACTATGGCTACACCTTC
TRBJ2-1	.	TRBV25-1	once	CASSPTYNEQFF	TGTGCCAGCAGCCCAACCTACAATGAGCAGTTCTTC
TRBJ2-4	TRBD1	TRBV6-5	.	CAWDRANIQYF	TGTGCCTGGGACAGGGCAAACATTCAGTACTTC
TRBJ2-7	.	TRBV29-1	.	CSVREGPYEQYF	TGCAGCGTCCGGGAAGGCCCCTACGAGCAGTACTTC
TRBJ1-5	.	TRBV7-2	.	CASSLVAGAGQPQHF	TGTGCCAGCAGCTTAGTCGCGGGGGCCGGTCAGCCCCAGCATTTT
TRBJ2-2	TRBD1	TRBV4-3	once	CASSQDSTGAGELFF	TGCGCCAGCAGCCAAGATTCTACAGGGGCCGGGGAGCTGTTTTTT
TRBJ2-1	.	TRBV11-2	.	CASSVSGVLSSYNEQFF	TGTGCCAGCAGCGTCTCAGGGGTGCTGAGCTCCTACAATGAGCAGTTCTTC
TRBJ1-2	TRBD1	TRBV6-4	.	CASSDYFRPDRAHGYTF	TGTGCCAGCAGTGACTACTTCAGGCCCGACAGGGCCCACGGCTACACCTTC
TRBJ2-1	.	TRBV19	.	CASTLSGSYNEQFF	TGTGCCAGTACCCTAAGCGGGTCCTACAATGAGCAGTTCTTC
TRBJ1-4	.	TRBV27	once	CASSRREATNEKLFF	TGTGCCAGCAGTCGGCGGGAAGCAACTAATGAAAAACTGTTTTTT
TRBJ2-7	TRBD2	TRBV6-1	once	CAIRLAGIYEQYF	TGTGCCATCCGACTAGCGGGCATCTACGAGCAGTACTTC
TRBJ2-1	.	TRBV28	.	CASSGPNEQFF	TGTGCCAGCAGTGGCCCCAATGAGCAGTTCTTC
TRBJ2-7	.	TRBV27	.	CASRSRRGEQYF	TGTGCCAGCAGATCTCGTCGGGGCGAGCAGTACTTC
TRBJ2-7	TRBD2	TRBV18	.	CASSPRVAGVSYEQYF	TGTGCCAGCTCACCCCGCGTTGCGGGAGTCTCCTACGAGCAGTACTTC
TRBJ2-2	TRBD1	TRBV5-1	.	CASSPPGQGAVGELFF	TGCGCCAGCAGCCCGCCCGGACAGGGAGCGGTCGGGGAGCTGTTTTTT
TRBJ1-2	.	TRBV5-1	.	CASSLGAGLLGGYTF	TGCGCCAGCAGCTTGGGAGCGGGGCTATTGGGAGGCTACACCTTC
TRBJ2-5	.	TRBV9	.	CASSVRAGQETQYF	TGTGCCAGCAGCGTAAGGGCGGGACAAGAGACCCAGTACTTC
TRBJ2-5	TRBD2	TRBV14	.	CASSQEGTSGRPQETQYF	TGTGCCAGCAGCCAAGAGGGGACTAGCGGGAGACCCCAAGAGACCCAGTACTTC
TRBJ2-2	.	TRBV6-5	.	CASSYSLTGELFF	TGTGCCAGCAGTTACTCACTCACCGGGGAGCTGTTTTTT
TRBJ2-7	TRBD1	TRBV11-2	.	CASSPLSGQDAYEQYF	TGTGCCAGCAGCCCATTGTCCGGACAGGATGCCTACGAGCAGTACTTC
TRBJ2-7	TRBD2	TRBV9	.	CASSVEAGGPYEQYF	TGTGCCAGCAGCGTAGAGGCGGGAGGGCCCTACGAGCAGTACTTC
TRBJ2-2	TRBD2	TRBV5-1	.	CASTGTSGSHTGELFF	TGCGCCAGCACCGGGACTAGCGGGAGTCACACCGGGGAGCTGTTTTTT
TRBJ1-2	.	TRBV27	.	CASSLNQGWDGYTF	TGTGCCAGCAGTCTAAATCAGGGGTGGGATGGCTACACCTTC
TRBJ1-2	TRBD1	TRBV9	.	CASSVDRTGDYGYTF	TGTGCCAGCAGCGTAGACAGGACAGGGGACTATGGCTACACCTTC
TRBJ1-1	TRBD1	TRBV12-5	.	CASGLDRGTEAFF	TGTGCTAGTGGTTTGGACAGGGGGACTGAAGCTTTCTTT
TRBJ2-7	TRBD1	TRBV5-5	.	CASSWGTGSYEQYF	TGTGCCAGCAGCTGGGGGACAGGGAGTTACGAGCAGTACTTC
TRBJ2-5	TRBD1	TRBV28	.	CASSSRGRQGETQYF	TGTGCCAGCAGTTCCAGGGGGCGGCAGGGGGAGACCCAGTACTTC
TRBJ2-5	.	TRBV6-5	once	CASSYSHPPQETQYF	TGTGCCAGCAGTTACTCACACCCGCCGCAAGAGACCCAGTACTTC
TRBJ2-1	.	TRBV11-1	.	CASSRRKGSSYNEQFF	TGTGCCAGCAGCAGAAGGAAAGGGAGTTCCTACAATGAGCAGTTCTTC
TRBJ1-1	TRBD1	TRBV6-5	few	CASSHGTAEAFF	TGTGCCAGCAGTCATGGGACAGCAGAAGCTTTCTTT
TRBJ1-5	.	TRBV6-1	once	CASSEWGGPYSNQPQHF	TGTGCCAGCAGTGAATGGGGAGGGCCCTATAGCAATCAGCCCCAGCATTTT
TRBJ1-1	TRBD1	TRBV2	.	CASSVSSPGTGTEAFF	TGTGCCAGCAGCGTTTCCTCCCCGGGGACAGGGACTGAAGCTTTCTTT
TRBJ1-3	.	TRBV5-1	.	CASSLLTSSGNTIYF	TGCGCCAGCAGCTTGCTCACCAGCTCTGGAAACACCATATATTTT
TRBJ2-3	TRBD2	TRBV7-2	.	CASSLSAGDPDTQYF	TGTGCCAGCAGCTTAAGTGCGGGAGACCCAGATACGCAGTATTTT
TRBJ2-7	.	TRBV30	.	CAWSKIDYEQYF	TGTGCCTGGAGTAAAATAGACTACGAGCAGTACTTC
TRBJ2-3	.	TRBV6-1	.	CASSVVSNPTDTQYF	TGTGCCAGCAGTGTAGTGTCTAACCCCACAGATACGCAGTATTTT
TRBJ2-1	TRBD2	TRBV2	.	CASRNLLAGEGNEQFF	TGTGCCAGCAGGAACCTCCTAGCGGGGGAGGGGAATGAGCAGTTCTTC
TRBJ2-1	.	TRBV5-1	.	CASSRSLNEQFF	TGCGCCAGCAGCCGGAGTCTCAATGAGCAGTTCTTC
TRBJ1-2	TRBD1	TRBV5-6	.	CASSIQGYGYTF	TGTGCCAGCAGCATACAGGGGTATGGCTACACCTTC
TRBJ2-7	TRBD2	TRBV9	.	CASSVAGGGGPYEQYF	TGTGCCAGCAGCGTAGCGGGGGGGGGAGGGCCCTACGAGCAGTACTTC
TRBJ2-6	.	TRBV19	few	CASSIAAVGVLTF	TGTGCCAGTAGTATAGCGGCGGTAGGCGTCCTGACTTTC
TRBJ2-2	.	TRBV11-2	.	CASSLPRGGTGELFF	TGTGCCAGCAGCCTCCCAAGAGGCGGCACCGGGGAGCTGTTTTTT
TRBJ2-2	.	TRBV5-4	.	CASATTGTSNTGELFF	TGTGCCAGCGCCACGACCGGGACATCGAACACCGGGGAGCTGTTTTTT
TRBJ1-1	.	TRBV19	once	CASNRVMNTEAFF	TGTGCCAGTAACAGGGTAATGAACACTGAAGCTTTCTTT
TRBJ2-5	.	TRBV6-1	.	CASLSGFLETQYF	TGTGCCAGCCTCTCGGGGTTTCTGGAGACCCAGTACTTC